This T cell receptor beta chain was captured by sequencing in a study of T cell responses to AZD1222 COVID-19 vaccine. The study's findings and limits: Repertoires were obtained only post-peak T cell response. At study baseline, merely a handful of AZD1222 recipients were seropositive. Reportedly, close to half of spike-specific TCRs are directed against unmutated variant regions. At 160-218 and 743-854, vaccine-associated CD4 TCRs were dominant, and they spanned spike.

Repertoires were generated with immunoSEQ multiplex PCR, while TCRdb's copy carries only in-frame clones and drops some. Of about 140,000 clones listed, roughly 88% are singletons. On this clone: The antigen remains undetermined.

Sequenced here: peripheral blood, sampled on day 0 of AZD1222 vaccination. This receptor was identified in an adult in good health.

The CDR3 DNA reads as TGTGCCAGCAGCCAAGACTGGACAGGGGGCGGCGAGCAGTACTTC. Protein: CASSQDWTGGGEQYF. V is TRBV3-1 (or the pseudogene TRBV3-2) and J is TRBJ2-7; 11 nucleotides line up with TRBD1. V lost 0 bases and J lost 6; bases outside the gene matches: 4. The CDR3 loop spans 15 amino acids. The V gene's germline CDR1 is LGHDT and CDR2 YNNKEL (reference sequence).